The 30 T cell receptor beta chains below all came from one sample that was sequenced in a study of shared clonotypes between healthy human individuals. Profiled with immunoSEQ multiplex PCR; TCRdb holds only in-frame clones, not every one. The sample records around 2.3 million clones, 90% to 97% being singletons. The material sequenced was naive CD4+ T cells sorted from blood. Subset here: CD45RA+ positively selected. The receptors derive from a man younger than 35 in good health.

This clone was seen a single time. CDR3 coding DNA: TGTGCCACCAAAGCGGATAATTCACCCCTCCACTTT. As protein: CATKADNSPLHF. The chain combines TRBV15 with TRBJ1-6; no clear D. V shed 7 bases and J shed 5 bases, with 6 bases lying between them. Germline V CDR1 and CDR2: LNHNV, YYDKDF (reference sequence). This CDR3 contains 12 residues.

This clone was seen a single time. Other DNA sequences in this sample translate to the same CDR3. The gene calls are TRBV5-1 and TRBJ1-5; D is uncertain. This CDR3 has 15 residues. V was cut by 4 bases and J by 0 bases, with 11 bases left in between. Germline V gene sequence: CDR1 SGHRS, CDR2 YFSETQ. This CDR3 reads CASSPDGNSNQPQHF. The CDR3, as DNA: TGCGCCAGCAGCCCCGACGGAAATAGCAATCAGCCCCAGCATTTT. The complete variable domain, with remaining parts taken from reference TRBV5-1 and TRBJ1-5, reads KAGVTQTPRYLIKTRGQQVTLSCSPISGHRSVSWYQQTPGQGLQFLFEYFSETQRNKGNFPGRFSGRQFSNSRSEMNVSTLELGDSALYLCASSPDGNSNQPQHFGDGTRLSIL.

As to this clone: Other DNA sequences of this sample code for an identical CDR3. The V call is TRBV20-1, the J call TRBJ1-1; D call uncertain. V was clipped by 2 bases and J by 0 bases, with 1 base between them. The CDR3 has 11 amino acids. The germline V gene encodes CDR1 DFQATT and CDR2 SNEGSKA (reference sequence). This CDR3 is CSARMNTEAFF. CDR3 nucleotide sequence: TGCAGTGCTAGAATGAACACTGAAGCTTTCTTT.

This sequence joins TRBV10-3 and TRBJ1-2; TRBD1 might be the D (5 bases). CDR1 and CDR2 (germline): ENHRY, SYGVKD. The CDR3 sequence is 13 residues long. The ends were cut back, 7 bases at V and 7 bases at J, with 16 bases in the middle. This CDR3 reads CAITGSGSFGYTF. In nucleotides, the CDR3 is TGTGCCATCACAGGGTCAGGGTCATTTGGCTACACCTTC.

The rearrangement uses TRBV6-1 and TRBJ1-5; unclear D gene. This CDR3 is built from 12 residues. The germline V gene encodes CDR1 MNHNS and CDR2 SASEGT. V was cut by 2 bases and J by 6 bases, with 5 bases left in between. The CDR3 nucleotides are TGTGCCAGCAGTGAACTTCTTCAGCCCCAGCATTTT. Residues: CASSELLQPQHF.

A word on this clone: The same CDR3 is also encoded by other DNA sequences in this sample. The rearrangement joins TRBV27 to TRBJ2-3, with 7 positions matching TRBD1. Per the germline V gene, CDR1 is MNHEY and CDR2 is SMNVEV (reference sequence). CDR3 size: 14 residues. V lost 4 bases to trimming and J lost 0 bases; unmatched junction nucleotides: 1. The CDR3 here is CASSWGQSTDTQYF. CDR3 bases: TGTGCCAGCAGTTGGGGACAGAGCACAGATACGCAGTATTTT.

The chain carries TRBV5-1 and TRBJ2-1; TRBD1 is a possible D gene (6 bases). CDR1 is SGHRS, CDR2 YFSETQ, per germline. The CDR3 is 15 residues long. Trimming removed 1 base at V and 4 bases at J, with 12 bases between. CDR3 sequence (DNA): TGCGCCAGCAGCTTGAGAGGGGACACTTACAATGAGCAGTTCTTC. This sequence encodes CASSLRGDTYNEQFF.

V usage is TRBV10-3 and J usage is TRBJ1-2; D may be TRBD1 (6 bases). This CDR3 region has 14 residues. Trimming stripped 5 bases from V and 6 bases from J, with 16 bases between. Germline V lookup: CDR1 ENHRY, CDR2 SYGVKD. Here the CDR3 reads CAISFGGLQDGYTF. CDR3 nucleotide sequence: TGTGCCATCAGTTTTGGGGGGCTCCAAGATGGCTACACCTTC.

Worth noting for this clone: At the DNA level, this CDR3 is encoded by other sequences in the same sample as well. The chain recombines TRBV6-5 with TRBJ2-5, with D perhaps matching TRBD2 (5 bases). V was shortened by 0 bases and J by 5 bases, with 13 bases between the two germline ends. The germline V gene has CDR1 MNHEY and CDR2 SVGAGI. This CDR3 has 15 residues. CDR3 region: CASSYSTGVGETQYF. The CDR3 coding sequence is TGTGCCAGCAGTTACTCGACCGGGGTGGGTGAGACCCAGTACTTC.

This clone appeared a single time. Other DNA sequences in this specimen translate into the identical CDR3. This chain connects TRBV9 to TRBJ1-3; 7 bases are a match to TRBD1. CDR3 length equals 13 residues. The V segment lost 2 bases and the J segment 8 bases; nucleotides outside the gene matches: 4. CDR1 is SGDLS, CDR2 YYNGEE, per germline. The DNA for the CDR3 is TGTGCCAGCAGCGTTGACAGGGTAGACACCATATATTTT. Translation: CASSVDRVDTIYF. Together with reference TRBV9 and TRBJ1-3, the CDR3 gives the full variable domain: DSGVTQTPKHLITATGQRVTLRCSPRSGDLSVYWYQQSLDQGLQFLIQYYNGEERAKGNILERFSAQQFPDLHSELNLSSLELGDSALYFCASSVDRVDTIYFGEGSWLTVV.

The chain carries TRBV9 and TRBJ1-2, with TRBD1 as a possible D gene (6 bases). The V and J ends lost 4 bases and 3 bases respectively, with 13 bases between them. The germline V gene has CDR1 SGDLS and CDR2 YYNGEE. The CDR3 is 14 residues long. CDR3: CASSWGKGDYGYTF. CDR3 DNA: TGTGCCAGCAGCTGGGGGAAGGGGGACTATGGCTACACCTTC.

This chain uses TRBV5-4 with TRBJ2-5; 10 bases map to TRBD2. The ends lost 4 bases at V and 0 bases at J; junction bases unmatched: 3. Germline V gene data show CDR1 as SGHNT and CDR2 as YYREEE (reference sequence). The CDR3 spans 15 residues. CDR3 sequence: CASSPGLADQETQYF. The CDR3 region has the DNA TGTGCCAGCAGCCCCGGACTAGCGGACCAAGAGACCCAGTACTTC.

The chain carries TRBV18 and TRBJ1-1; D call uncertain. V was pared by 3 bases and J by 1 base, with 9 bases between. The CDR3 is 14 amino acids. Germline CDR1 KGHSH, CDR2 LQKENI. CDR3 DNA: TGTGCCAGCTCACCCTGGGTCCCGAACACTGAAGCTTTCTTT. It encodes CASSPWVPNTEAFF.

The V call is TRBV6-7, the J call TRBJ2-7; D might be TRBD2 (7 bases). TRBV6-7 is filed as an ORF, its function uncertain. This CDR3 has 15 residues. The ends were cut back, 8 bases at V and 5 bases at J, with 22 bases in the middle. CDR3 loop: CASAEGGDYANEQYF. DNA of the CDR3: TGTGCCAGCGCGGAGGGGGGGGACTATGCGAACGAGCAGTACTTC.

Note on this clone: Other DNA sequences in the same sample also yield this CDR3. The gene calls are TRBV5-1 and TRBJ2-3; D uncertain. V dropped 0 bases and J dropped 0 bases, with 8 bases sitting between them. This CDR3 contains 15 residues. Per germline, CDR1 SGHRS and CDR2 YFSETQ. In nucleotides, the CDR3 is TGCGCCAGCAGCTTGGTGGGCCGTAGCACAGATACGCAGTATTTT. It translates to CASSLVGRSTDTQYF.

The gene calls are TRBV9 and TRBJ1-5; no definite D call. Trimming took 0 bases from V and 6 from J, leaving 10 bases between them. There are 14 residues in the CDR3. Germline-derived CDR1 and CDR2 are SGDLS and YYNGEE. The CDR3 here is CASSVGGSSQPQHF. The CDR3 region has the DNA TGTGCCAGCAGCGTAGGAGGGTCGAGTCAGCCCCAGCATTTT.

CDR3 DNA: TGTGCCAGCGCCCCAAGGCCACGGGGAATGAACACCGGGGAGCTGTTTTTT. It is translated as CASAPRPRGMNTGELFF. The chain has TRBV9 and TRBJ2-2, with D tentatively TRBD2 (5 bases). The germline V and J ends were trimmed by 7 bases and 1 base, with 20 bases remaining between them. The germline V gene has CDR1 SGDLS and CDR2 YYNGEE. The CDR3 runs to 17 residues.

The genes are TRBV7-9 and TRBJ2-7, with TRBD2 matching 10 bases. V dropped 0 bases and J dropped 4; count of bases not matched to a gene: 6. This CDR3 contains 16 residues. Germline V gives CDR1 SEHNR, CDR2 FQNEAQ (reference sequence). In DNA form, the CDR3 reads TGTGCCAGCAGCTTAGCGTTCACTAGCGGGGAATACGAGCAGTACTTC. Residues: CASSLAFTSGEYEQYF.

V gene TRBV4-1 combines with J gene TRBJ2-4; 9 nucleotides match TRBD1. The CDR3 is made up of 16 amino acids. The germline V gene has CDR1 MGHRA and CDR2 YSYEKL. The junction had 3 bases not matched to a gene; V was cut back by 1 base and J by 2 bases. The CDR3 DNA sequence: TGCGCCAGCAGCCAAGGACAGGGGGAGTCCAAAAACATTCAGTACTTC. This gives the protein CASSQGQGESKNIQYF.

This clone showed up just once. The same CDR3 also results from other DNA sequences found in this sample. The genes are TRBV28 and TRBJ1-2, with D possibly matching TRBD1 (5 bases). The CDR3 loop spans 12 amino acids. V lost 6 bases, J lost 5 bases, and 10 bases lay in between. The germline CDR1 and CDR2 sequences are MDHEN and SYDVKM. The CDR3 DNA follows: TGTGCCAGCAGCCCCTCAGGGTATGGCTACACCTTC. Protein: CASSPSGYGYTF.

V is TRBV7-9 and J is TRBJ1-1; unclear D gene. The CDR3 is made up of 13 amino acids. The ends were cut back, 5 bases at V and 2 bases at J, with 9 bases in the middle. The germline CDR1 and CDR2 sequences are SEHNR and FQNEAQ (reference sequence). CDR3 DNA: TGTGCCAGCAGCGTGAATAAAAACACTGAAGCTTTCTTT. Protein: CASSVNKNTEAFF.

This clone was picked up one time. The rearrangement uses TRBV7-9 and TRBJ1-2, with D possibly being TRBD1 (5 bases). In germline, CDR1 is SEHNR, CDR2 FQNEAQ (reference sequence). V dropped 2 bases and J dropped 8 bases, with 18 bases sitting between them. This CDR3 contains 15 residues. CDR3 loop: CASSLWVGGRQGYTF. CDR3 in DNA: TGTGCCAGCAGCTTATGGGTCGGGGGACGGCAAGGCTACACCTTC.

This clone was found a few times. This chain connects TRBV30 to TRBJ1-6, with TRBD1 as a possible D gene (5 bases). The CDR3 runs to 14 residues. The V gene lost 0 bases and the J gene lost 9 bases, with 12 bases spanning the gap. Per the germline V gene, CDR1 is GTSNPN and CDR2 is SVGIG (reference sequence). The CDR3 DNA follows: TGTGCCTGGAGTGTGGGCAGGGATGGTTCACCCCTCCACTTT. Residues: CAWSVGRDGSPLHF.

The DNA for the CDR3 is TGTGCCAGCAGTGAGGACAGGGTACCCAATCAGCCCCAGCATTTT. Its translation is CASSEDRVPNQPQHF. The rearrangement links TRBV2 to TRBJ1-5, with 8 bases that match TRBD1. Germline loops: CDR1 SNHLY, CDR2 FYNNEI. The CDR3 extends over 15 amino acids. With V trimmed by 3 bases and J by 3 bases, 4 bases remained unmatched.

The rearrangement joins TRBV28 to TRBJ2-7; 9 nucleotides match TRBD2. The CDR3 has 15 residues. V lost 7 bases and J lost 7; bases outside the gene matches: 14. Germline loops: CDR1 MDHEN, CDR2 SYDVKM. This CDR3 is CASTLLAGPQGEQYF. CDR3 DNA: TGTGCCAGCACCCTCCTAGCGGGGCCCCAGGGGGAGCAGTACTTC.

The chain carries TRBV30 and TRBJ1-2; D perhaps matches TRBD1 (5 bases). CDR1 GTSNPN and CDR2 SVGIG come from the germline V gene (reference sequence). This CDR3 comprises 15 residues. V was clipped by 0 bases and J by 7 bases, with 18 bases between them. The CDR3, as DNA: TGTGCCTGGAGTGTCATCGCCCAGGGAAGGGGTGGCTACACCTTC. It translates to CAWSVIAQGRGGYTF.

This chain connects TRBV6-6 to TRBJ2-7, with D maybe TRBD1 (6 bases). Germline V gene data show CDR1 as MNHNY and CDR2 as SVGAGI (reference sequence). This CDR3 contains 13 residues. The ends were cut back, 2 bases at V and 7 bases at J, with 12 bases in the middle. Written as DNA, the CDR3 is TGTGCCAGCAGTTACACCAGGGGAGTGGAGCAGTACTTC. Translation gives CASSYTRGVEQYF.

The J gene is TRBJ1-2, the V gene TRBV28, with 9 bases that match TRBD1. Germline CDR1 MDHEN, CDR2 SYDVKM. The trim removed 4 bases at V and 8 bases at J, leaving 5 bases unmatched. This CDR3 has 13 residues. This CDR3 is CASSSDRGWGYTF. CDR3 coding DNA: TGTGCCAGCAGTTCGGACAGGGGCTGGGGCTACACCTTC.

This sequence joins TRBV6-6 and TRBJ2-2; 7 bases are shared with TRBD2. V trimming: 0 bases; J trimming: 8 bases; junction bases outside the gene matches: 0. Germline assignment: CDR1 MNHNY and CDR2 SVGAGI (reference sequence). CDR3 length: 13 amino acids. The CDR3 sequence: CASSYSGRGELFF. The CDR3 region has the DNA TGTGCCAGCAGTTACTCCGGGAGGGGGGAGCTGTTTTTT.

This chain uses TRBV28 with TRBJ2-2; TRBD1 might be the D (6 bases). This CDR3 has 15 amino acids. Germline assignment: CDR1 MDHEN and CDR2 SYDVKM. Trimming stripped 5 bases from V and 1 base from J, with 11 bases between. CDR3 DNA sequence: TGTGCCAGCAGTCCGGGACACATGAACACCGGGGAGCTGTTTTTT. This codes for CASSPGHMNTGELFF. The full variable domain, in which reference TRBV28 and TRBJ2-2 provide the parts outside the CDR3, is DVKVTQSSRYLVKRTGEKVFLECVQDMDHENMFWYRQDPGLGLRLIYFSYDVKMKEKGDIPEGYSVSREKKERFSLILESASTNQTSMYLCASSPGHMNTGELFFGEGSRLTVL.